This TCR beta chain is from a study of memory CD4+ T cells and cytomegalovirus serostatus. Findings and caveats of the study: Each of approximately 70 CMV-associated TCRbeta sequences occurred in one to five individuals.

Of note for this clone: Its antigen is undetermined.

The sort gate was single viable CD3+CD4+CD8-CD45RO+ cells for memory CD4+ T cells. Total CD4+ T cells were enriched by CD4 positive selection. Authors' analysis steps: After removing out-of-frame reads, approximately 2 million distinct TCRbeta sequences remained. Profiling relied on immunoSEQ multiplex PCR, and the TCRdb table lists in-frame clones only, not all of them. The V and J calls and clone size come from that table; D and trimming were worked out from the DNA. The profile shows 85,000 to 100,000 clones, approximately 80% of them singletons. Germline V gene data show CDR1 as SGDLS and CDR2 as YYNGEE. CDR3 length equals 13 residues. Between the trimmed V and J ends, which lost 0 bases and 6 bases, there was a span of 6 bases.

The receptor's source is an adult in good health and CMV-seropositive. Material for sequencing was memory CD4+ T cells from blood. The rearrangement uses TRBV9 and TRBJ1-4; D gene uncertain. The CDR3 loop reads CASSVATDEKLFF. The CDR3 nucleotides read TGTGCCAGCAGCGTAGCAACAGATGAAAAACTGTTTTTT.